Here is one TCR beta chain with its context. The source of the sample is a study of shared T cell receptors in the human thymus. Germline V CDR1 and CDR2: SGHVS, FQNEAQ. This CDR3 spans 16 amino acids. Trimming removed 3 bases at V and 0 bases at J, with 9 bases between. Profiling relied on immunoSEQ multiplex PCR, and the TCRdb table lists in-frame clones only, not all of them. Here the sample spans 700,000 or so clones, 75% to 90% being singletons. These same data were also listed under a study on human thymus T cells. From that second work: Infants, healthy and Finnish, who were having corrective surgery for congenital heart defects served as donors. The thymus tissue came from resections taken during corrective heart surgery. Repertoires from thymus and blood appeared to show biased V and J gene usage. Overlap was high between thymic repertoires from unrelated individuals, as reported in related research.

This receptor was obtained from a girl under three years old with a congenital heart defect. J is TRBJ1-6 and V is TRBV7-8; D remains ambiguous. Sequencing was done on a sample of thymocytes. The CDR3 loop is CASSFPRGSYNSPLHF. In DNA, the CDR3 is TGTGCCAGCAGCTTTCCCCGGGGCTCCTATAATTCACCCCTCCACTTT.